This TCR beta chain was sequenced in a study of blood T cell repertoires in COVID-19 (dated by TCRdb to between 2020 and 2021). Regarding the research as a whole: Samples from collaborators originated in the United States, Italy and Spain and spanned both the acute and convalescent phases of COVID-19. The material from the prospective study consisted of cDNA or gDNA derived from T cells, B-cell-depleted T cells, or PBMCs. The dataset comprised deeply sampled blood TCRbeta repertoires from subjects exposed to, actively infected with, or recovered from COVID-19. A freely available public database, intended as a resource for researchers studying the immune response to SARS-CoV-2, is where the repertoires were released. The samples were drawn from the first 160 participants of the ongoing ImmuneRACE study and from 950 to 1,500 subjects provided by 6 global collaborators. A de-identified subject ID, COVID-19 status, age in years and sex were almost always included in the sample metadata. Where HLA class I and class II types were available, the types were taken from metadata supplied by the sample provider, not from assay-based typing. Overall results and qualifications from the work: The amount of clinical and demographic metadata varied by source and participant and was provided uncurated.

The immunoSEQ Assay, a bias-controlled multiplex PCR, was used to amplify TCRbeta CDR3 regions from genomic DNA. As for how the authors treated the data: Nucleated cell counts per sample were estimated from amplification of reference gene primers within the assay. Sequence reads were collapsed and filtered to measure the absolute abundance of every unique TCRbeta CDR3 rearrangement. For each sample, productive Simpson clonality was calculated by taking the square root of Simpson's diversity index across productive rearrangements. TCRdb holds this immuneACCESS table with in-frame rearrangements only. Some clones are missing; in checked studies, unresolved V genes explain under half, and the rest has no known cause. V, J and clone size reflect that table, while D and trimming were determined from the DNA. The sample table shows 110,000 to 150,000 clones, and 78% are seen once. Approximately 6% of the sample belongs to the ten largest clones.

Spanning cysteine to phenylalanine, the CDR3 consists of 16 amino acids. Here the CDR3 DNA is all that survives: 48 bases in frame from base 1. V is cut back by 11 bases and J by 0 bases, with 13 bases in the junction unmatched. From a lookup of the germline V gene, CDR1 and CDR2 are SNHLY and FYNNEI. Enrolling through a virtual design, the prospective study's participants ranged in age from roughly 18 to 89 years and lived across roughly 23 United States geographic areas. To assign participants to cohorts, the prospective study relied on clinical history that participants themselves reported in a screening survey and a study questionnaire. ImmuneRACE Cohort 3 recovered participants were defined by two consecutive negative NP/OP PCR tests, healthcare professional clearance, or symptom resolution. Each participant in the prospective study had whole blood, serum and a nasopharyngeal or oropharyngeal swab collected by mobile phlebotomists. Participants in the prospective study had the option to provide additional blood draws and questionnaires over a roughly 2-month period. Before DNA extraction, prospective study blood samples were shipped either frozen or at room temperature.

In the case of this clone: Its antigen is unknown. Nothing much larger sits one base from this clone, and base qualities are not available.

Recombination connected TRBV2 to TRBJ2-4; 7 junctional bases match TRBD1. The clonotype was recovered from a woman between 45 and 60 years old who had recovered from COVID-19. What was sequenced was PBMCs or T cells enriched from blood (not recorded which). The CDR3 here reads CAARRTGRIAKNIQYF. In nucleotide form, the sequence is TGTGCCGCGAGAAGGACAGGACGAATAGCCAAAAACATTCAGTACTTC.